This T cell receptor beta chain was recorded in a study of identical twins. Study-wide points: Researchers reported weaker excess twin sharing in beta out-of-frame sequences.

This clonotype has more than one count but fewer than ten. The antigen is not known. Unique molecular identifiers were present on cDNA, and template switching added a universal primer site. TCRdb reprocessed the 5' RACE reads via MiXCR and lists one record per CDR3 protein. The profile covers some 690,000 distinct CDR3 sequences, with around 21% appearing a single time and around 4.4% taken by the ten largest. Trimming cost V 4 bases and J 2 bases, with 17 bases left between them. The germline V gene has CDR1 SGHNT and CDR2 YYREEE (reference sequence). The CDR3 is 16 amino acids. A further study also used this sample, focusing on T cells expressing NK-cell markers.

This receptor was identified in a woman aged 18-30 years in good health. Sequenced: PBMCs. The V call is TRBV5-4, the J call TRBJ2-3, with D possibly TRBD2 on 6 matching bases. The CDR3 protein is CASSGTGTPYTDTQYF. CDR3 bases: TGTGCCAGCAGCGGCACCGGGACTCCCTACACAGATACGCAGTATTTT.